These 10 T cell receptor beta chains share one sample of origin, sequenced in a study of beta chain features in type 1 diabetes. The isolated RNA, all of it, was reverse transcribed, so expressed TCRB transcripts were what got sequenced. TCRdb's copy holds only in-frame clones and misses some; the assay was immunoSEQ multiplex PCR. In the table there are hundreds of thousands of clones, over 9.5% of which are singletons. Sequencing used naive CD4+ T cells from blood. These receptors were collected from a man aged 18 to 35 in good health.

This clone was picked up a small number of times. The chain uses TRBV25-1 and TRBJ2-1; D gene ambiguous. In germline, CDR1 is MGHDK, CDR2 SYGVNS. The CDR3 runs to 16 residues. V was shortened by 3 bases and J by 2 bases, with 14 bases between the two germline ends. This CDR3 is CASSDLGRVTYNEQFF. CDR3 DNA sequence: TGTGCCAGCAGTGATCTAGGCCGGGTGACCTACAATGAGCAGTTCTTC.

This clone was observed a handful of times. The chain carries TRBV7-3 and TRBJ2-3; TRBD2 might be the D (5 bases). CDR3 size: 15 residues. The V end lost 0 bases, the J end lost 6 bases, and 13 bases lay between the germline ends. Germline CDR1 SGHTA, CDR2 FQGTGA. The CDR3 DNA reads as TGTGCCAGCAGCTTAACGGCTAGCCTCGCGGATACGCAGTATTTT. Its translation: CASSLTASLADTQYF.

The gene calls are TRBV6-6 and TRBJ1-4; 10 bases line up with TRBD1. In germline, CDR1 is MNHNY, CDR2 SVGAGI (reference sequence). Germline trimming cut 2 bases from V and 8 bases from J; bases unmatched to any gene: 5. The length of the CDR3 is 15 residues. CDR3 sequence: CASSYVPGQGEKLFF. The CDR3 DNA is TGTGCCAGCAGTTACGTCCCGGGACAGGGGGAAAAACTGTTTTTT.

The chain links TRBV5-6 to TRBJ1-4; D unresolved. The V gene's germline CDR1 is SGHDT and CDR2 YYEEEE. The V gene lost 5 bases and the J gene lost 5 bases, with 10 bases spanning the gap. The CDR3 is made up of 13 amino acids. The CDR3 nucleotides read TGTGCCAGCAGGCGGGTAGAAAATGAAAAACTGTTTTTT. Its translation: CASRRVENEKLFF. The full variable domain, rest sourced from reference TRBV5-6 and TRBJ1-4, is DAGVTQSPTHLIKTRGQQVTLRCSPKSGHDTVSWYQQALGQGPQFIFQYYEEEERQRGNFPDRFSGHQFPNYSSELNVNALLLGDSALYLCASRRVENEKLFFGSGTQLSVL.

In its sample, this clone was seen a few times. CDR3 loop: CASSPIGSAGRETQYF. The DNA for the CDR3 is TGTGCCAGCAGCCCCATCGGAAGCGCGGGGCGAGAGACCCAGTACTTC. The gene calls are TRBV7-3 and TRBJ2-5, with D possibly TRBD2 on 6 matching bases. Trimming left V 5 bases short and J 4 bases short, with 20 bases between. The germline V gene has CDR1 SGHTA and CDR2 FQGTGA. CDR3 length: 16 residues.

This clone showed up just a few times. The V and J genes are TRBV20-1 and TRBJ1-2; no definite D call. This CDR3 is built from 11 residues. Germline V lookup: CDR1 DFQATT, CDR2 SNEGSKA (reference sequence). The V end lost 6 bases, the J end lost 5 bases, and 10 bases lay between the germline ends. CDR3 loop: CSALEGYGYTF. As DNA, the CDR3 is TGCAGTGCCCTAGAAGGTTATGGCTACACCTTC.

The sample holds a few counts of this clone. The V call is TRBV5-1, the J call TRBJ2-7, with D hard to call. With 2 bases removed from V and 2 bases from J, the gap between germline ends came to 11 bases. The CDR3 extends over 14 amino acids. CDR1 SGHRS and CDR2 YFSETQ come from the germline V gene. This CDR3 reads CASSFETNTYEQYF. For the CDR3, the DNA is TGCGCCAGCAGCTTCGAAACGAACACCTACGAGCAGTACTTC.

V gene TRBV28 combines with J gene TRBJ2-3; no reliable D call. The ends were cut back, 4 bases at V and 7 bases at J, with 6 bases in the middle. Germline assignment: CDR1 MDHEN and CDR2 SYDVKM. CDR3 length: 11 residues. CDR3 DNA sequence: TGTGCCAGCAGTTCTTACAATACGCAGTATTTT. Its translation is CASSSYNTQYF. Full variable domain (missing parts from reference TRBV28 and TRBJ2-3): DVKVTQSSRYLVKRTGEKVFLECVQDMDHENMFWYRQDPGLGLRLIYFSYDVKMKEKGDIPEGYSVSREKKERFSLILESASTNQTSMYLCASSSYNTQYFGPGTRLTVL.

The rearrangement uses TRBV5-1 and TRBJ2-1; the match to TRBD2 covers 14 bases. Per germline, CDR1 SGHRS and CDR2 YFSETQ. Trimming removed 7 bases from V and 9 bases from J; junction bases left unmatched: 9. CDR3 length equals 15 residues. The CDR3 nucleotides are TGCGCCAGCCGGCCCGGGACTAGCGGGAGTCGTGAGCAGTTCTTC. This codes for CASRPGTSGSREQFF.

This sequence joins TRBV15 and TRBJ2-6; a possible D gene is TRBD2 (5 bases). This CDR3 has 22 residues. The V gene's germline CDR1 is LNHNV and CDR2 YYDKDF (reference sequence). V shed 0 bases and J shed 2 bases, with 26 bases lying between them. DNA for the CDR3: TGTGCCACCAGCAGAGAATCCCCCTGGGCGAGCAGAATAGCGCCTGGGGCCAACGTCCTGACTTTC. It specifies CATSRESPWASRIAPGANVLTF. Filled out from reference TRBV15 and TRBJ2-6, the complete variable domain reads DAMVIQNPRYQVTQFGKPVTLSCSQTLNHNVMYWYQQKSSQAPKLLFHYYDKDFNNEADTPDNFQSRRPNTSFCFLDIRSPGLGDTAMYLCATSRESPWASRIAPGANVLTFGAGSRLTVL.